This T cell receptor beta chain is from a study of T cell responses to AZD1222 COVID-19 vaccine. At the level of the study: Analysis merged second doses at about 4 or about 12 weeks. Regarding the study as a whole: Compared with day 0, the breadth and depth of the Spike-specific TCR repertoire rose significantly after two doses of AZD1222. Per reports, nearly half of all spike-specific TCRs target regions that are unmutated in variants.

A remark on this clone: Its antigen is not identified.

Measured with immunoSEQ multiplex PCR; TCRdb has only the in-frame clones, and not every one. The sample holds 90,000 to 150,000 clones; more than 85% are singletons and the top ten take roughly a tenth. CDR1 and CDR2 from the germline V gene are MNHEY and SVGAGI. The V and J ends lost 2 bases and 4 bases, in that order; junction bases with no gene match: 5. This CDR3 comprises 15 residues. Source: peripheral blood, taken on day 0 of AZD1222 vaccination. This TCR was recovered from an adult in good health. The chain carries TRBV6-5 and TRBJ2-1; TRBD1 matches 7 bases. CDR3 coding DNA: TGTGCCAGCAGTTACACAGGGGCCGGATACAATGAGCAGTTCTTC. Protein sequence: CASSYTGAGYNEQFF.